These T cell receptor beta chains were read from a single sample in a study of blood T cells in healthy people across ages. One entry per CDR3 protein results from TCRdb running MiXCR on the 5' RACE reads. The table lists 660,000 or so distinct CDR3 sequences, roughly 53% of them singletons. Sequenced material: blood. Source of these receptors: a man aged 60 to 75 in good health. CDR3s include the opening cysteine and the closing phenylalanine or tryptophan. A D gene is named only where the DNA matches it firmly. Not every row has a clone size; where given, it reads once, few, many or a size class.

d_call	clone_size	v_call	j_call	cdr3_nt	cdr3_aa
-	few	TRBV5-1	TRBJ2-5	TGCGCCAGCAGCGTGGGACTCACGGGGGAGACCCAGTACTTC	CASSVGLTGETQYF
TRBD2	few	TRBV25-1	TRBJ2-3	TGTGCCACCAATCGGGGGAGGGGTTACACAGATACGCAGTATTTT	CATNRGRGYTDTQYF
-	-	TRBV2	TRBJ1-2	TGTGCCAGCAGTGAACGGGGGGCATCAAATGGCTACACCTTC	CASSERGASNGYTF
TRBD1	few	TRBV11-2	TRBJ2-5	TGTGCCAGCAGCTTAGGGCCAGGGGGTGAAGAGACCCAGTACTTC	CASSLGPGGEETQYF
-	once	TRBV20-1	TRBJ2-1	TGCAGTGCCCCTAGGGGGGGGTTGTACAATGAGCAGTTCTTC	CSAPRGGLYNEQFF
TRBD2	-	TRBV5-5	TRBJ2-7	TGTGCCAGCAGCTACCCGGGAGGAACCTACGAGCAGTACTTC	CASSYPGGTYEQYF
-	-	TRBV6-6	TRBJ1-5	TGTGCCAGCAGCCCACTCAGGGAGGGCAATCAGCCCCAGCATTTT	CASSPLREGNQPQHF
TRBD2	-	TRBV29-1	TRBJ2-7	TGCAGCGGCACGACTAGCGGGGGGAACAATGAGCAGTACTTC	CSGTTSGGNNEQYF
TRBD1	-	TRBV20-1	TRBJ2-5	TGCAGTGCTAACACAGGGGATGAGACCCAGTACTTC	CSANTGDETQYF
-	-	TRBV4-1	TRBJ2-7	TGCGCCAGCAGCCAGAACCCGGACAGTTCCTACGAGCAGTACTTC	CASSQNPDSSYEQYF
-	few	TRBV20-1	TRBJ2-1	TGCAGTGCTAGAGAGTTGGCGGGGACCTACAATGAGCAGTTCTTC	CSARELAGTYNEQFF
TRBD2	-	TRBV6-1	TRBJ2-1	TGTGCCAGCAGCTCCAACCGCGCTAGCGGACCCTACAATGAGCAGTTCTTC	CASSSNRASGPYNEQFF
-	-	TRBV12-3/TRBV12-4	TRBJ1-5	TGTGCCAGCAGTTTAATTAGCAATCAGCCCCAGCATTTT	CASSLISNQPQHF
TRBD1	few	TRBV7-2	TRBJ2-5	TGTGCCAGCAGCATTTACAGGGGAGAGACCCAGTACTTC	CASSIYRGETQYF
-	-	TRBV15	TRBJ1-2	TGTGCCACCAGCAGATCGGGAGGGGACGATGGCTATGGCTACACCTTC	CATSRSGGDDGYGYTF
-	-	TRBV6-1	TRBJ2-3	TGTGCCAGCAGTAGAGCAGGACAGGGAGGGGCAGATACGCAGTATTTT	CASSRAGQGGADTQYF
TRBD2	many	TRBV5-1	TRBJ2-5	TGCGCCAGCCGCCCTGGTTTAGCGGGGGAGACCCAGTACTTC	CASRPGLAGETQYF
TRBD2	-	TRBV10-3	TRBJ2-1	TGTGCCATCAGCGCGGGACTAGCGGGGGTGAATGAGCAGTTCTTC	CAISAGLAGVNEQFF
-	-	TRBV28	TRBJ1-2	TGTGCCAGCAGTGAAGGGGCCGGGGACACTAACTATGGCTACACCTTC	CASSEGAGDTNYGYTF
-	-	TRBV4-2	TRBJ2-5	TGTGCCAGCAGCCAAGGAATAGAAGAGACCCAGTACTTC	CASSQGIEETQYF
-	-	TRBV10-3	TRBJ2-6	TGTGCCATCAGTGGGGAGGTCTCTTCTGGGGCCAACGTCCTGACTTTC	CAISGEVSSGANVLTF
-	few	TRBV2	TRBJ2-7	TGTGCCAGCAGTGAGGGGGGGCGCGTACCCGTTCTCAACGAGCAGTACTTC	CASSEGGRVPVLNEQYF
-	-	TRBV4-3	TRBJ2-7	TGCGCCAGCAGCCAAGAGGACCACAGCTCCTACGAGCAGTACTTC	CASSQEDHSSYEQYF
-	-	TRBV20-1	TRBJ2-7	TGCAGTGCTAACAGGGCTACGCGGTACGAGCAGTACTTC	CSANRATRYEQYF
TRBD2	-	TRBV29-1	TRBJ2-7	TGCAGCGTTGAAGATTGGAGGCGGGGGGGGGCGGATGAGCAGTACTTC	CSVEDWRRGGADEQYF
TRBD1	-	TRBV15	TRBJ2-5	TGTGCCACCAGCAGAGACCAGGGGGACGGAGAGACCCAGTACTTC	CATSRDQGDGETQYF
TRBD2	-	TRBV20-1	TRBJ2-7	TGCAGTGCTAGAGATTCCCTGGCGGGGGGCCACTACGAGCAGTACTTC	CSARDSLAGGHYEQYF
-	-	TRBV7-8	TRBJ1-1	TGTGCCAGCAGACCCGGACAGAAGGGCACTGAAGCTTTCTTT	CASRPGQKGTEAFF
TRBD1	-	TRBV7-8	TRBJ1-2	TGTGCCAGCAGCCTAGGGGCGGGACAGGGAAGGAGCTACACCTTC	CASSLGAGQGRSYTF
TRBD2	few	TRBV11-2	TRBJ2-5	TGTGCCAGCAGCCCCTGGGCCAGCGGGGGGATCCAAGAGACCCAGTACTTC	CASSPWASGGIQETQYF